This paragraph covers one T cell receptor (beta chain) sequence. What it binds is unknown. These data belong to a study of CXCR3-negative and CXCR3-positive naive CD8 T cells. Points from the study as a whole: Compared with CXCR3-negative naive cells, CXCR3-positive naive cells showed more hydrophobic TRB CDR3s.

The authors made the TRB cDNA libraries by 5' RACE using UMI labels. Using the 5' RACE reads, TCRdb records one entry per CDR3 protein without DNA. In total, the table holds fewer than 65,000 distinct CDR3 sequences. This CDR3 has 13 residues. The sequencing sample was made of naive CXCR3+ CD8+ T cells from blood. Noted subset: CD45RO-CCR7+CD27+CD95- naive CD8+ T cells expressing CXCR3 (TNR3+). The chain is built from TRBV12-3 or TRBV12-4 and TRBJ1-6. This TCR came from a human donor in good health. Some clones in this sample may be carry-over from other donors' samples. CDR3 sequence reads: CASSNVLNSPLHF.